This T cell receptor (beta chain) was captured in a study of CD8 T cells in ankylosing spondylitis (dated 2017 in TCRdb). Broadly, across the study: T cell receptor beta repertoires were profiled in healthy donors and ankylosing spondylitis patients so that disease-linked TCR variants could be found. Samples of peripheral blood were taken, and for ankylosing spondylitis patients, synovial fluid was collected as well. The full study cohort was made up of approximately 27 ankylosing spondylitis patients and 108 healthy donors. General study outcomes and caveats: Some of the motif variants had been reported before in the synovial fluid and blood of reactive arthritis patients, a finding that suggests common disease-initiation mechanisms. The disease-linked clones were reported as significantly enriched in matched synovial fluid samples from ankylosing spondylitis patients. Blood from ankylosing spondylitis patients appeared to be characterized by a TCR beta motif made up of several highly homologous amino acid variants. In peripheral blood, the disease-linked clones were found at relatively low frequencies and had a CD8+ phenotype.

The CDR3 sequence holds 17 residues, the cysteine and phenylalanine included. Only the CDR3 DNA stays, 51 bases, in frame from base 1. Based on the germline V gene (reference sequence), the CDR1 and CDR2 sequences are SEHNR and FQNEAQ. The junction shows trimming of 1 base on V and 4 bases on J, and the gene matches do not reach 9 bases of it. Instrument used: Illumina HiSeq 2500. Quantitative 5'-RACE with molecular barcodes was the method used to prepare the TCR beta libraries. The authors' analysis ran thus. Disease-linked TCR variants were identified with a new computational method built on a probabilistic model of VDJ rearrangement. TCRdb's own reprocessing of the public reads used fastp at Q25 and MiXCR and kept productive beta chains. Rows matching on CDR3 protein sequence are summarized as one entry with the most common DNA and genes. In this record, the V and J calls reflect TCRdb's handling and not the investigators' own analysis. The sample table records around 230,000 distinct CDR3 sequences; roughly 8.2% of these occur just once. The ten largest clonotypes hold around 5.1% of the sample.

This clonotype was observed a few times. The antigen it binds to is not known. No much larger clone is present one base from it, and per-base qualities are unavailable. Sequences were obtained from blood, either unsorted or a sorted T cell fraction (not recorded which). The rearrangement joined TRBV7-9 to TRBJ2-5; 10 bases in the junction line up with TRBD2. This sequence originates from a female donor with ankylosing spondylitis or in good health (not recorded which). The sequenced DNA: TGTGCCAGCAGCTTAGGTTCTAGCGGGAGTTTCATAGAGACCCAGTACTTC. The translation is CASSLGSSGSFIETQYF.